A selection of T cell receptor beta chains follows, all from one sample in a study of blood T cell repertoires in COVID-19. Produced via immunoSEQ multiplex PCR; TCRdb's table is partial and in-frame only. Altogether 110,000 or so clones are present, 75% to 90% being singletons, with the ten largest covering about 1.1%. The sequenced material came from peripheral blood. The receptors were gathered from a human donor in a cohort sampled during active COVID-19. Each CDR3 is given with its conserved first and last residue. Fields, in order: CDR3 protein, CDR3 DNA, V gene, clone size, D gene, J gene. The D gene is left open where the match is weak. Only part of the rows carry a size: once, few, many, or a class if the clone is expanded.

CDR3 protein: CASSSWTGSPSYEQYF
CDR3 DNA: TGTGCCAGCTCATCTTGGACAGGGTCGCCCTCCTACGAGCAGTACTTC
V gene: TRBV18
clone size: -
D gene: TRBD1
J gene: TRBJ2-7

CDR3 protein: CASSRDAYEQYF
CDR3 DNA: TGTGCCAGCAGCCGGGATGCCTACGAGCAGTACTTC
V gene: TRBV5-6
clone size: -
D gene: -
J gene: TRBJ2-7

CDR3 protein: CASSQDIRLGTSNTGELFF
CDR3 DNA: TGTGCCAGCAGCCAAGATATTCGATTGGGGACTTCGAACACCGGGGAGCTGTTTTTT
V gene: TRBV14
clone size: -
D gene: -
J gene: TRBJ2-2

CDR3 protein: CASSRDRGLTDTQYF
CDR3 DNA: TGTGCCAGCTCACGGGACAGGGGACTCACAGATACGCAGTATTTT
V gene: TRBV18
clone size: -
D gene: TRBD1
J gene: TRBJ2-3

CDR3 protein: CASSYLTEQYF
CDR3 DNA: TGTGCCAGCAGCTACCTTACGGAGCAGTACTTC
V gene: TRBV12-3/TRBV12-4
clone size: -
D gene: -
J gene: TRBJ2-7

CDR3 protein: CASSLAGGPGDTQYF
CDR3 DNA: TGTGCCAGCAGCCTAGCGGGAGGCCCCGGGGATACGCAGTATTTT
V gene: TRBV7-2
clone size: -
D gene: TRBD2
J gene: TRBJ2-3

CDR3 protein: CASKTSGSYEQYF
CDR3 DNA: TGTGCCAGCAAGACTAGCGGGAGTTACGAGCAGTACTTC
V gene: TRBV27
clone size: few
D gene: TRBD2
J gene: TRBJ2-7

CDR3 protein: CASSVLGTNEKLFF
CDR3 DNA: TGTGCCAGCAGCGTCCTCGGAACTAATGAAAAACTGTTTTTT
V gene: TRBV2
clone size: -
D gene: -
J gene: TRBJ1-4

CDR3 protein: CASRPGTAYGYTF
CDR3 DNA: TGTGCCAGCAGGCCCGGGACAGCCTATGGCTACACCTTC
V gene: TRBV3-1/TRBV3-2
clone size: -
D gene: TRBD1
J gene: TRBJ1-2

CDR3 protein: CASSKSPSTNEKLFF
CDR3 DNA: TGCGCCAGCAGTAAGAGTCCGTCAACTAATGAAAAACTGTTTTTT
V gene: TRBV5-1
clone size: -
D gene: -
J gene: TRBJ1-4

CDR3 protein: CASSFSQDTEAFF
CDR3 DNA: TGTGCCAGCAGCTTCTCTCAGGATACTGAAGCTTTCTTT
V gene: TRBV9
clone size: -
D gene: -
J gene: TRBJ1-1

CDR3 protein: CASTPTGDSGNTIYF
CDR3 DNA: TGCGCCAGCACCCCGACAGGCGATTCTGGAAACACCATATATTTT
V gene: TRBV5-1
clone size: -
D gene: -
J gene: TRBJ1-3

CDR3 protein: CSVGKIRVGMDNEQFF
CDR3 DNA: TGCAGCGTTGGGAAAATCAGGGTAGGCATGGACAATGAGCAGTTCTTC
V gene: TRBV29-1
clone size: -
D gene: -
J gene: TRBJ2-1

CDR3 protein: CASNLIGQGWPDTQYF
CDR3 DNA: TGTGCCAGCAACCTAATCGGACAGGGGTGGCCAGATACGCAGTATTTT
V gene: TRBV7-2
clone size: -
D gene: TRBD1
J gene: TRBJ2-3

CDR3 protein: CASSITQRTGELFF
CDR3 DNA: TGTGCCAGTAGTATAACTCAGCGCACCGGGGAGCTGTTTTTT
V gene: TRBV19
clone size: -
D gene: -
J gene: TRBJ2-2

CDR3 protein: CASSSFDRGAETQYF
CDR3 DNA: TGTGCCAGCAGCTCCTTTGACAGGGGTGCCGAGACCCAGTACTTC
V gene: TRBV5-6
clone size: -
D gene: TRBD1
J gene: TRBJ2-5

CDR3 protein: CASSLSDSREQYF
CDR3 DNA: TGTGCCAGCTCACTTTCAGACAGTCGCGAGCAGTACTTC
V gene: TRBV18
clone size: once
D gene: -
J gene: TRBJ2-7

CDR3 protein: CASSFSGGPPETQYF
CDR3 DNA: TGCGCCAGCAGCTTTAGCGGGGGGCCACCAGAGACCCAGTACTTC
V gene: TRBV5-1
clone size: -
D gene: TRBD2
J gene: TRBJ2-5

CDR3 protein: CASSQALLPQLVVAKNIQYF
CDR3 DNA: TGTGCCAGCAGCCAAGCACTCCTACCCCAACTAGTTGTGGCCAAAAACATTCAGTACTTC
V gene: TRBV3-1/TRBV3-2
clone size: -
D gene: -
J gene: TRBJ2-4

CDR3 protein: CASSFVDRGNTIYF
CDR3 DNA: TGTGCCAGCAGTTTTGTAGACAGGGGAAACACCATATATTTT
V gene: TRBV28
clone size: -
D gene: -
J gene: TRBJ1-3

CDR3 protein: CASSAAGQVSTDTQYF
CDR3 DNA: TGTGCCAGCAGCGCCGCTGGACAGGTGAGCACAGATACGCAGTATTTT
V gene: TRBV9
clone size: -
D gene: TRBD1
J gene: TRBJ2-3

CDR3 protein: CASSLRENAYEQYF
CDR3 DNA: TGTGCCAGCTCGCTTCGGGAGAATGCCTACGAGCAGTACTTC
V gene: TRBV18
clone size: -
D gene: -
J gene: TRBJ2-7

CDR3 protein: CASRGQAHNEQFF
CDR3 DNA: TGTGCCAGCAGGGGACAGGCACACAATGAGCAGTTCTTC
V gene: TRBV6-5
clone size: -
D gene: TRBD1
J gene: TRBJ2-1

CDR3 protein: CASSPRGTDTQYF
CDR3 DNA: TGTGCCAGCAGCCCCCGGGGCACAGATACGCAGTATTTT
V gene: TRBV6-6
clone size: -
D gene: -
J gene: TRBJ2-3

CDR3 protein: CASSERAGDGAYEQYF
CDR3 DNA: TGTGCCAGCAGTGAACGAGCGGGAGATGGGGCCTACGAGCAGTACTTC
V gene: TRBV6-4
clone size: -
D gene: TRBD2
J gene: TRBJ2-7

CDR3 protein: CASSLSDGSGEQFF
CDR3 DNA: TGTGCCAGCAGCTTATCTGATGGGAGTGGGGAGCAGTTCTTC
V gene: TRBV11-2
clone size: -
D gene: -
J gene: TRBJ2-1

CDR3 protein: CASSYAPSGQYF
CDR3 DNA: TGTGCCAGCAGTTACGCCCCCTCGGGGCAGTACTTC
V gene: TRBV6-2/TRBV6-3
clone size: -
D gene: -
J gene: TRBJ2-7

CDR3 protein: CASSSGQDYGYTF
CDR3 DNA: TGTGCCAGCTCGTCGGGACAGGACTATGGCTACACCTTC
V gene: TRBV18
clone size: -
D gene: TRBD1
J gene: TRBJ1-2

CDR3 protein: CSVGAILSGYGYTF
CDR3 DNA: TGCAGCGTTGGAGCTATCCTGAGTGGCTATGGCTACACCTTC
V gene: TRBV29-1
clone size: -
D gene: -
J gene: TRBJ1-2

CDR3 protein: CASSRGQPLNYGYTF
CDR3 DNA: TGTGCCAGTAGTAGGGGACAGCCTCTTAACTATGGCTACACCTTC
V gene: TRBV19
clone size: -
D gene: TRBD1
J gene: TRBJ1-2

CDR3 protein: CASSLDSTGSYEQYF
CDR3 DNA: TGTGCCAGCAGCTTAGACAGCACCGGTTCCTACGAGCAGTACTTC
V gene: TRBV7-9
clone size: -
D gene: -
J gene: TRBJ2-7

CDR3 protein: CAISVNRGTEAFF
CDR3 DNA: TGTGCCATCAGTGTTAACAGGGGCACTGAAGCTTTCTTT
V gene: TRBV10-3
clone size: -
D gene: TRBD1
J gene: TRBJ1-1

CDR3 protein: CASSPRTSGAYEQYF
CDR3 DNA: TGTGCCAGCAGCCCCCGGACTAGCGGAGCCTACGAGCAGTACTTC
V gene: TRBV4-2
clone size: -
D gene: TRBD2
J gene: TRBJ2-7

CDR3 protein: CATSDPGQGEVYGYTF
CDR3 DNA: TGTGCCACCAGTGATCCTGGACAGGGGGAGGTCTATGGCTACACCTTC
V gene: TRBV24-1
clone size: -
D gene: TRBD1
J gene: TRBJ1-2

CDR3 protein: CASSLRGSEQPQHF
CDR3 DNA: TGTGCCAGCAGCTTGAGGGGGAGCGAACAGCCCCAGCATTTT
V gene: TRBV5-4
clone size: -
D gene: -
J gene: TRBJ1-5

CDR3 protein: CASSPSRNSPLHF
CDR3 DNA: TGTGCCAGTAGTCCAAGCCGGAATTCACCCCTCCACTTT
V gene: TRBV19
clone size: -
D gene: -
J gene: TRBJ1-6

CDR3 protein: CASSSPPEGSYEQYF
CDR3 DNA: TGTGCCAGCAGTTCGCCCCCCGAGGGATCCTACGAGCAGTACTTC
V gene: TRBV6-2/TRBV6-3
clone size: -
D gene: -
J gene: TRBJ2-7

CDR3 protein: CASSTDSTYEQYF
CDR3 DNA: TGTGCCAGCTCCACGGACAGTACCTACGAGCAGTACTTC
V gene: TRBV3-1/TRBV3-2
clone size: -
D gene: -
J gene: TRBJ2-7

CDR3 protein: CSASKGGSSYNEQFF
CDR3 DNA: TGCAGTGCTAGTAAGGGCGGGAGCTCCTACAATGAGCAGTTCTTC
V gene: TRBV20-1
clone size: once
D gene: TRBD2
J gene: TRBJ2-1

CDR3 protein: CSGLGQVNTGELFF
CDR3 DNA: TGCAGCGGTCTGGGACAGGTGAACACCGGGGAGCTGTTTTTT
V gene: TRBV29-1
clone size: -
D gene: TRBD1
J gene: TRBJ2-2

CDR3 protein: CASSDRGVTGELFF
CDR3 DNA: TGTGCCAGCAGCGACAGGGGAGTCACCGGGGAGCTGTTTTTT
V gene: TRBV6-2/TRBV6-3
clone size: -
D gene: TRBD1
J gene: TRBJ2-2

CDR3 protein: CASSRTGTGAGNTIYF
CDR3 DNA: TGTGCCAGCAGCCGTACCGGGACAGGGGCTGGAAACACCATATATTTT
V gene: TRBV28
clone size: -
D gene: TRBD1
J gene: TRBJ1-3

CDR3 protein: CASSMVTSGREVRDIQYF
CDR3 DNA: TGTGCCAGTAGTATGGTGACTAGCGGGAGGGAGGTCCGGGACATTCAGTACTTC
V gene: TRBV19
clone size: -
D gene: TRBD2
J gene: TRBJ2-4

CDR3 protein: CASSLLAGGFYEQFF
CDR3 DNA: TGTGCCAGCAGCCTCTTAGCGGGGGGGTTTTATGAGCAGTTCTTC
V gene: TRBV7-3
clone size: -
D gene: TRBD2
J gene: TRBJ2-1

CDR3 protein: CASSRQGTTTDTQYF
CDR3 DNA: TGTGCCAGCAGCCGACAGGGCACAACCACAGATACGCAGTATTTT
V gene: TRBV11-2
clone size: -
D gene: TRBD1
J gene: TRBJ2-3

CDR3 protein: CASSAGVSNQPQHF
CDR3 DNA: TGTGCCAGTAGTGCAGGGGTTAGCAATCAGCCCCAGCATTTT
V gene: TRBV19
clone size: -
D gene: -
J gene: TRBJ1-5

CDR3 protein: CASTPLGQSTGELFF
CDR3 DNA: TGCGCCAGCACGCCGTTGGGACAGTCCACCGGGGAGCTGTTTTTT
V gene: TRBV4-3
clone size: -
D gene: TRBD1
J gene: TRBJ2-2